This T cell receptor beta chain came from a study of T-cell reconstitution after alpha-beta-depleted transplantation in children. This clonotype has more than one count but fewer than ten. Its antigen is not known. Findings and limits, study-wide: Several hundred expanded graft clones reportedly were the source of alpha-beta T cells about two months after transplant. When one year had passed after transplant, most T-cell counts and diversity came from newly produced T cells. Surviving recipient T cells and thymic progenitors produced the high day-60 TCRbeta diversity seen in some patients.

Using unique molecular identifiers, the investigators prepared the TCRbeta library. Via MiXCR, TCRdb re-called the PCR reads, giving one row per CDR3 protein. The sample contains around 700,000 distinct CDR3 sequences, roughly 13% of which appear only once. Here the sequenced sample was PBMCs, taken before TCRalphabeta/CD19-depleted stem cell transplant. This clonotype was sampled from a girl aged 2 to 9 with congenital amegakaryocytic thrombocytopenia, due to receive a stem cell transplant.

The chain's CDR3 is CASSSNFLTGRNEAFF. Here the CDR3 DNA reads TGTGCCAGCAGTTCAAACTTCCTGACAGGGAGGAACGAAGCTTTCTTT. V gene TRBV28 combines with J gene TRBJ1-1; 7 positions match TRBD1. Germline lookup yields CDR1 MDHEN and CDR2 SYDVKM. This CDR3 is built from 16 residues. The V segment lost 4 bases and the J segment 8 bases; nucleotides outside the gene matches: 16. The entire variable domain, with the rest obtained from reference TRBV28 and TRBJ1-1, is as follows: DVKVTQSSRYLVKRTGEKVFLECVQDMDHENMFWYRQDPGLGLRLIYFSYDVKMKEKGDIPEGYSVSREKKERFSLILESASTNQTSMYLCASSSNFLTGRNEAFFGQGTRLTVV.